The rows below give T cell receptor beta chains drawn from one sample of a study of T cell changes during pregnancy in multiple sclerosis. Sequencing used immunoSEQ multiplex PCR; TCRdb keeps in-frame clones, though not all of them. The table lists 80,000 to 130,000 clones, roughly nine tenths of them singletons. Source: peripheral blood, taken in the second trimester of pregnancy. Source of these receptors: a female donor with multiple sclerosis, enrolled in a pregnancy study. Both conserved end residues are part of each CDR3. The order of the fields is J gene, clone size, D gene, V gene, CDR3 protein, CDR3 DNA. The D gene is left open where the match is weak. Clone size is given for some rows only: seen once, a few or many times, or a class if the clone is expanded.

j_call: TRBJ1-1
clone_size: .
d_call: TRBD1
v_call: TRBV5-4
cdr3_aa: CASRTGLNTEAFF
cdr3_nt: TGTGCCAGCAGGACAGGGTTGAACACTGAAGCTTTCTTT

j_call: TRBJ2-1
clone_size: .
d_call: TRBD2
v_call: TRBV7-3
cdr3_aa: CASSPVASGSQNEQFF
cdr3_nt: TGTGCCAGCAGCCCCGTGGCTAGCGGGAGTCAGAATGAGCAGTTCTTC

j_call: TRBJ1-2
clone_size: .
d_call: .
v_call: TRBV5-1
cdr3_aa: CASSLVGQGDFGNYGYTF
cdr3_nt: TGCGCCAGCAGCTTGGTGGGGCAGGGTGATTTCGGGAACTATGGCTACACCTTC

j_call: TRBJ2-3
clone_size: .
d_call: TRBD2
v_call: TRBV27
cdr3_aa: CASSSPRTSGSADTQYF
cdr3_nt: TGTGCCAGCAGTTCCCCTCGGACTAGCGGGAGTGCAGATACGCAGTATTTT

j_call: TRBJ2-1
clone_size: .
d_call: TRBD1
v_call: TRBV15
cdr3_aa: CATSRGDRVSYNEQFF
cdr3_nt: TGTGCCACCAGCAGAGGGGACAGGGTCTCCTACAATGAGCAGTTCTTC

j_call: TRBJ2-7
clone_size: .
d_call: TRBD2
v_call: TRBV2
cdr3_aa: CASNMPGLGAREQYF
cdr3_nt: TGTGCCAGCAATATGCCGGGACTAGGCGCTCGCGAGCAGTACTTC

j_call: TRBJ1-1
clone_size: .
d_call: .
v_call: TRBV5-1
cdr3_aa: CASSPSRAGNRAFF
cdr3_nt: TGCGCCAGCAGCCCCTCCAGGGCGGGAAACAGAGCTTTCTTT

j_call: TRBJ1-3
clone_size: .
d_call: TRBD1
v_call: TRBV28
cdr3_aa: CASSTHRGLSGNTIYF
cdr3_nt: TGTGCCAGCAGCACCCACAGGGGGCTCTCTGGAAACACCATATATTTT

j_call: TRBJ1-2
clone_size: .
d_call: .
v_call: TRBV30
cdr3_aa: CARLGRGEYGYTF
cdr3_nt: TGTGCCCGGTTGGGCCGGGGGGAATATGGCTACACCTTC

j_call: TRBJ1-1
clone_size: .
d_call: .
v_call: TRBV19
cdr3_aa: CASSSQSTNTEAFF
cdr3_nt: TGTGCCAGTAGTTCACAGAGTACGAACACTGAAGCTTTCTTT

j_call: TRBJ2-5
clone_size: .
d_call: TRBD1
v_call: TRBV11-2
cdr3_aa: CASSFGQGSVETQYF
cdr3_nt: TGTGCCAGCAGCTTTGGACAGGGGAGTGTGGAGACCCAGTACTTC

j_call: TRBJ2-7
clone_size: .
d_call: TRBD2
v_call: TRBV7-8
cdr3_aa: CASSLLRLAQYF
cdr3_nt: TGTGCCAGCAGCCTCCTCAGACTAGCGCAGTACTTC

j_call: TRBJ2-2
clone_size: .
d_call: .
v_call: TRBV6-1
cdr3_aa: CASSETPANTGELFF
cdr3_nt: TGTGCCAGCAGTGAGACACCAGCGAACACCGGGGAGCTGTTTTTT

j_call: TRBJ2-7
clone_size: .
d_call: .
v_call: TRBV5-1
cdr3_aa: CASSRALVYEQYF
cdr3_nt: TGCGCCAGCAGCCGCGCCCTAGTCTACGAGCAGTACTTC

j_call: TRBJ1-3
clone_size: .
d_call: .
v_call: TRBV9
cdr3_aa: CASSVANNGNTIYF
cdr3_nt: TGTGCCAGCAGCGTAGCAAACAATGGAAACACCATATATTTT

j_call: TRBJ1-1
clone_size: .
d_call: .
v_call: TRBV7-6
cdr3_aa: CASSLGENTEAFF
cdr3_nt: TGTGCCAGCAGCTTAGGAGAGAACACTGAAGCTTTCTTT

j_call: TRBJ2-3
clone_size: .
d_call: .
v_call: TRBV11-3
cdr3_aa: CASSLGGSRVGPDTQYF
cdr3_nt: TGTGCCAGCAGCTTAGGAGGGAGCCGGGTCGGCCCAGATACGCAGTATTTT

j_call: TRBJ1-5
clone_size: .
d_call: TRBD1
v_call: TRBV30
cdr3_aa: CAWSPERTGDNQPQHF
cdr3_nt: TGTGCCTGGAGTCCTGAGAGGACAGGAGACAATCAGCCCCAGCATTTT

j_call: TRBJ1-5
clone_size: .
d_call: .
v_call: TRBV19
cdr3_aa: CASSISHSNQPQHF
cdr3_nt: TGTGCCAGTAGTATTTCCCATAGCAATCAGCCCCAGCATTTT

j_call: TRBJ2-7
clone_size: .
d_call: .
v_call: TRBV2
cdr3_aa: CASTGSGQSEQYF
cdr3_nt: TGTGCCAGCACCGGCAGCGGGCAGAGCGAGCAGTACTTC

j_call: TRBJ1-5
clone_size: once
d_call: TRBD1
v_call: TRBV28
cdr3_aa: CASSLIAGPGRGLNQPQHF
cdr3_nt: TGTGCCAGCAGTTTAATCGCTGGGCCCGGCAGGGGGCTCAATCAGCCCCAGCATTTT

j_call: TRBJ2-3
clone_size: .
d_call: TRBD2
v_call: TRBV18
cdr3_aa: CASSPASGGPDTQYF
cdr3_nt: TGTGCCAGCTCACCAGCTAGCGGGGGCCCAGATACGCAGTATTTT

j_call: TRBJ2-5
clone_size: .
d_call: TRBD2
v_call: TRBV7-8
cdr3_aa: CASSSTSGEYRTQYF
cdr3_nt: TGTGCCAGCAGCTCGACTAGCGGAGAATACCGGACCCAGTACTTC

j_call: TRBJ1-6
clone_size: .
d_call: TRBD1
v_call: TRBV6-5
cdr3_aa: CASSPTGTGGEPLHF
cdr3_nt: TGTGCCAGCAGCCCTACGGGGACAGGGGGCGAACCCCTCCACTTT

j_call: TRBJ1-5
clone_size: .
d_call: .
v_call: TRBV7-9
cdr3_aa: CASSLSGVSNQPQHF
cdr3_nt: TGTGCCAGCAGCTTATCCGGGGTTAGCAATCAGCCCCAGCATTTT

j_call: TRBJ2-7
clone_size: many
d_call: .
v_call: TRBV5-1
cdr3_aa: CASSWDKSYEQYF
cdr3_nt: TGCGCCAGCAGCTGGGACAAGTCCTACGAGCAGTACTTC

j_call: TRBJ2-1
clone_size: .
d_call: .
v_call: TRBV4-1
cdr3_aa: CASSQDSGRRAYNEQFF
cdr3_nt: TGCGCCAGCAGCCAAGATTCGGGGAGAAGGGCCTACAATGAGCAGTTCTTC

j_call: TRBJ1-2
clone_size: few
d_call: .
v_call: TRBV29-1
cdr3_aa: CSVWGVGVEGYTF
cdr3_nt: TGCAGCGTTTGGGGAGTCGGGGTAGAGGGCTACACCTTC

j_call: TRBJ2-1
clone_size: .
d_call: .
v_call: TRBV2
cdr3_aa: CASRAGTLNEQFF
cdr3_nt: TGTGCCAGCAGAGCGGGCACTTTGAATGAGCAGTTCTTC

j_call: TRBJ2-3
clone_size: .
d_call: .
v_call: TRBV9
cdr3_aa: CASSVTGDTQYF
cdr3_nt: TGTGCCAGCAGCGTCACCGGAGATACGCAGTATTTT

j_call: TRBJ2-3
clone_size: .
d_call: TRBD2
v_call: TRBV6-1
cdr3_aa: CASSHLAGSTDTQYF
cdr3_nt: TGTGCCAGCAGCCACCTAGCGGGAAGCACAGATACGCAGTATTTT

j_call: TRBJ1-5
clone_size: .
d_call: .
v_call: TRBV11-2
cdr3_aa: CASSRTGFSNQPQHF
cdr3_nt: TGTGCCAGCAGCCGCACAGGGTTTAGCAATCAGCCCCAGCATTTT

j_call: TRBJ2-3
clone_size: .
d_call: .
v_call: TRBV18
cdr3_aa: CASSLTGQSTDTQYF
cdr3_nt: TGTGCCAGCTCACTAACCGGACAGTCCACAGATACGCAGTATTTT

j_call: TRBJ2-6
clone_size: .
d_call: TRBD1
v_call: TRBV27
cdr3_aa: CASRPRTGQSVLTF
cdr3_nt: TGTGCCAGCAGACCTCGGACAGGGCAGAGCGTCCTGACTTTC

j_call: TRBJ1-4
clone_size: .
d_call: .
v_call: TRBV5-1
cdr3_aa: CASSWDGTSNEKLFF
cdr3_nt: TGCGCCAGCAGCTGGGATGGGACTTCGAATGAAAAACTGTTTTTT

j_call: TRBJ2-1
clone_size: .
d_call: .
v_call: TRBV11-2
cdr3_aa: CASSLTRAHPPQGEQFF
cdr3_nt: TGTGCCAGCAGCTTAACACGGGCCCACCCACCCCAGGGTGAGCAGTTCTTC

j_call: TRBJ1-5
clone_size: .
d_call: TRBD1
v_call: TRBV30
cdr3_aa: CAWSVRQGDQPQHF
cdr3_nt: TGTGCCTGGAGTGTACGACAGGGGGACCAGCCCCAGCATTTT

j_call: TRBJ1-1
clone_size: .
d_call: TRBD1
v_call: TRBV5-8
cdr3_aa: CASSPGDRGKNTEAFF
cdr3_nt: TGTGCCAGCAGCCCGGGGGACAGGGGAAAGAACACTGAAGCTTTCTTT

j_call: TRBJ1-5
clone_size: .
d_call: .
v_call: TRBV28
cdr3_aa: CASRLITGPQPQHF
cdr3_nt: TGTGCCAGCAGGCTGATCACAGGGCCTCAGCCCCAGCATTTT

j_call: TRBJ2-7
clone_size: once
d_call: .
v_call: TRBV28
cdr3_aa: CASSPWGTNSYEQYF
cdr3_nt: TGTGCCAGCAGTCCATGGGGGACAAACTCCTACGAGCAGTACTTC

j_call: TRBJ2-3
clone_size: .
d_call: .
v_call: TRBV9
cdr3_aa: CASSVASGLDTDTQYF
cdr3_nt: TGTGCCAGCAGCGTAGCTAGTGGCTTGGACACAGATACGCAGTATTTT

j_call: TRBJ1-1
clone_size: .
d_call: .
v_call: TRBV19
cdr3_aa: CASRAPGANTEAFF
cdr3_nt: TGTGCCAGTAGGGCCCCAGGGGCGAACACTGAAGCTTTCTTT

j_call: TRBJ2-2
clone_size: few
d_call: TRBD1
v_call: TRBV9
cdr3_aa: CASSVGWTGRAGELFF
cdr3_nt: TGTGCCAGCAGCGTAGGATGGACAGGGCGGGCCGGGGAGCTGTTTTTT

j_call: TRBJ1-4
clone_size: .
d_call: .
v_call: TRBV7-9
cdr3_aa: CASSPGGGTNEKLFF
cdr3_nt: TGTGCCAGCAGCCCCGGGGGGGGCACTAATGAAAAACTGTTTTTT

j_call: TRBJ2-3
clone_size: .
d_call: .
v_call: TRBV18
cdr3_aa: CASSPLRQPIPSADTQYF
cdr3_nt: TGTGCCAGCTCACCGTTACGACAGCCGATCCCCTCGGCAGATACGCAGTATTTT

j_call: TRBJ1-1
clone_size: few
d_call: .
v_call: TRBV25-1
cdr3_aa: CASAEGVDTEAFF
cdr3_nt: TGTGCCAGCGCCGAGGGGGTTGACACTGAAGCTTTCTTT

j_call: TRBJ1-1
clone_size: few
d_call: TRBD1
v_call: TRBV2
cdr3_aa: CASSNRGVNTEAFF
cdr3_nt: TGTGCCAGCAGTAACAGGGGGGTGAACACTGAAGCTTTCTTT

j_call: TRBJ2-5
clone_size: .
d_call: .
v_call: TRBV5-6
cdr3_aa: CASSLGGFQETQYF
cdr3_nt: TGTGCCAGCAGCTTGGGAGGGTTCCAAGAGACCCAGTACTTC

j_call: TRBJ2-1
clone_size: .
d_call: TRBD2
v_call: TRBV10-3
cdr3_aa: CAMGTSGYNEQFF
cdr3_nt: TGTGCCATGGGGACTAGCGGCTACAATGAGCAGTTCTTC

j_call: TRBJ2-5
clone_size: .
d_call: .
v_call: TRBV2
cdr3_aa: CASSLSQAETQYF
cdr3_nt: TGTGCCAGCAGTCTAAGCCAGGCCGAGACCCAGTACTTC

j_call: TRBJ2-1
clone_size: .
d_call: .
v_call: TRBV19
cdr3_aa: CASSIGTLNEQFF
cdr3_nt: TGTGCCAGTAGTATTGGGACTCTGAATGAGCAGTTCTTC

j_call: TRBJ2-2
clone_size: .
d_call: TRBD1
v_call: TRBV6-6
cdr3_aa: CASSYLGQGTGELFF
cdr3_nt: TGTGCCAGCAGTTATCTGGGACAGGGCACCGGGGAGCTGTTTTTT

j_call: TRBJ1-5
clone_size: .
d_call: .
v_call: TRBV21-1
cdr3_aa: CASSTGHGSNQPQHF
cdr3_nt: TGTGCCAGCAGCACCGGACATGGTAGCAATCAGCCCCAGCATTTT

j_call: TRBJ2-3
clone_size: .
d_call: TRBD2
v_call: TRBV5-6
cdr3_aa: CASSLASGMRADTQYF
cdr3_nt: TGTGCCAGCAGCTTGGCTAGCGGAATGAGGGCAGATACGCAGTATTTT

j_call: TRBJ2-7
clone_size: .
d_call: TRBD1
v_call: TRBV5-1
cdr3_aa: CASSLAGTVNYEQYF
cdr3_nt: TGCGCCAGCAGCTTGGCCGGGACAGTCAACTACGAGCAGTACTTC

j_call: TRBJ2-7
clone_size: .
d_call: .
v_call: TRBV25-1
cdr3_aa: CASSEYSRRGAYEQYF
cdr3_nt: TGTGCCAGCAGTGAATATTCGAGACGGGGGGCGTACGAGCAGTACTTC